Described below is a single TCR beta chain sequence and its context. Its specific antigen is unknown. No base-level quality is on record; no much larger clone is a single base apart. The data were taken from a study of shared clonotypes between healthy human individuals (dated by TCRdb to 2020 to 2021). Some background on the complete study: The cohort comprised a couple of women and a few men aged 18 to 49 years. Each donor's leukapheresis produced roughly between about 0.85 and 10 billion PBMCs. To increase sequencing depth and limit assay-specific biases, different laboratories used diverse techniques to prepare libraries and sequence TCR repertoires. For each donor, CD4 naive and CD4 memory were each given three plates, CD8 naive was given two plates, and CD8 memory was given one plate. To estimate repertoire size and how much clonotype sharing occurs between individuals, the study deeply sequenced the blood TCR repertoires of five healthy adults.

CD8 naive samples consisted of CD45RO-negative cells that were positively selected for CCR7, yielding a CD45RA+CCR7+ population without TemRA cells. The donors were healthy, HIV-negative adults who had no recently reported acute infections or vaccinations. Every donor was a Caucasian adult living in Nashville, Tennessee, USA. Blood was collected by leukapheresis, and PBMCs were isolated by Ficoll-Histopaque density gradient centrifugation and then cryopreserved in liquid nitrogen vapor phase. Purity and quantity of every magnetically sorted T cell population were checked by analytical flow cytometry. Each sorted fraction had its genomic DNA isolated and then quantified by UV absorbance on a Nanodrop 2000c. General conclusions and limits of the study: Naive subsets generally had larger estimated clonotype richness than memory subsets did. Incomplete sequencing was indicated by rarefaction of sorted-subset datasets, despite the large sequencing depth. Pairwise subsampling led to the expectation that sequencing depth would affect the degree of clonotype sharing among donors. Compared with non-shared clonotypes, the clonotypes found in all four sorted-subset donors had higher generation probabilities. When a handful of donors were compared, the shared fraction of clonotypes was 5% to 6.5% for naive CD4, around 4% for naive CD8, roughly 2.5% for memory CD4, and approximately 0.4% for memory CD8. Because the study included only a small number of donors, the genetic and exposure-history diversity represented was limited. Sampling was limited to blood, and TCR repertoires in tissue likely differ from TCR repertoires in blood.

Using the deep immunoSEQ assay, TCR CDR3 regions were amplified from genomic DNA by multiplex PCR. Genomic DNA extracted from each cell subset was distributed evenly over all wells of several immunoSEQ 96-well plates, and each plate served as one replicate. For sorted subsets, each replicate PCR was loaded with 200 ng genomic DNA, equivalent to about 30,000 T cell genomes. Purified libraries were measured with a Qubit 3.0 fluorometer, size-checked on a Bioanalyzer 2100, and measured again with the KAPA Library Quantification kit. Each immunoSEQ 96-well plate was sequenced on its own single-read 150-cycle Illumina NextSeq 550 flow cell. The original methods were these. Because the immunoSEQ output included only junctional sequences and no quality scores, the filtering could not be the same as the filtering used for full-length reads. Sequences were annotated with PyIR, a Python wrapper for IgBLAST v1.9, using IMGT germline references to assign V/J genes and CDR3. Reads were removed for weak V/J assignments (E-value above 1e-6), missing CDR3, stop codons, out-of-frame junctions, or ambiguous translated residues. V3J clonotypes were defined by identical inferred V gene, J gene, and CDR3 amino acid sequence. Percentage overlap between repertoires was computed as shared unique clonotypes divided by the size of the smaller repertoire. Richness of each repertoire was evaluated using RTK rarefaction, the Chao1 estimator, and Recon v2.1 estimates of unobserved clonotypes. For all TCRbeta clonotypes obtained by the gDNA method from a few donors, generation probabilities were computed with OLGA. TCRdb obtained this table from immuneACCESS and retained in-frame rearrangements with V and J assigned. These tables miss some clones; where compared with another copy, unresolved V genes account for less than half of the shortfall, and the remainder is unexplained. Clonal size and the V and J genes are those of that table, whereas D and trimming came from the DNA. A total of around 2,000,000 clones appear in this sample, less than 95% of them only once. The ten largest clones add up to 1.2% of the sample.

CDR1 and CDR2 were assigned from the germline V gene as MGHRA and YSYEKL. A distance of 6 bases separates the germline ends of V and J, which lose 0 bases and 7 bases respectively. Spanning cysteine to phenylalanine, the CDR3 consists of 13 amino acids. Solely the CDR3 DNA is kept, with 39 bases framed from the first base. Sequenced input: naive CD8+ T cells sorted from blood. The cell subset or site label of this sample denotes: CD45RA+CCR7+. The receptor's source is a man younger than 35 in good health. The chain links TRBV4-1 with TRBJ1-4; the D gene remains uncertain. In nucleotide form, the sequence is TGCGCCAGCAGCCAAGACAAGGCTGAAAAACTGTTTTTT. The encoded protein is CASSQDKAEKLFF.